One and the same sample provided the 13 T cell receptor beta chains below, sequenced in a study of identical twins. TCRdb called the 5' RACE reads again in MiXCR, with one record for every CDR3 protein. The sample has around 370,000 distinct CDR3 sequences; roughly 9% are singletons. The sequenced material came from naive T cells sorted from blood. The source of these receptors is a woman in her fifties or sixties in good health.

The sample holds many counts of this clonotype. The chain carries TRBV10-3 and TRBJ1-1; 8 nucleotides align to TRBD1. The V segment lost 10 bases and the J segment 7 bases; nucleotides outside the gene matches: 8. Germline CDR1 reads ENHRY; CDR2 reads SYGVKD. The CDR3 loop spans 12 amino acids. CDR3 nucleotides: TGTGCCAGTACAGGGGGAACCTTTGAAGCTTTCTTT. This translates into CASTGGTFEAFF.

This clonotype was counted at least ten times. The V and J genes are TRBV12-3 or TRBV12-4 and TRBJ2-1; 10 bases line up with TRBD1. The CDR3 is made up of 15 amino acids. The ends lost 0 bases at V and 8 bases at J; junction bases unmatched: 4. The CDR3 sequence: CASSLAGQGIHEQFF. The CDR3 nucleotides are TGTGCCAGCAGTTTAGCGGGACAGGGGATCCATGAGCAGTTCTTC.

This clonotype was counted only a few times. CDR3 in amino acids: CATLAGGANEQFF. The CDR3 nucleotides are TGTGCCACGCTAGCGGGAGGGGCCAATGAGCAGTTCTTC. The chain has TRBV10-3 and TRBJ2-1; 12 bases are a match to TRBD2. From germline, CDR1 is ENHRY and CDR2 SYGVKD. The V segment lost 10 bases and the J segment 6 bases; nucleotides outside the gene matches: 4. The length of the CDR3 is 13 residues.

This chain links TRBV20-1 with TRBJ2-4, with 9 bases fitting TRBD2. Losses at the gene ends were 5 bases for V and 2 bases for J; bases not matched to a gene: 7. Germline V gives CDR1 DFQATT, CDR2 SNEGSKA (reference sequence). The CDR3 covers 15 residues. The CDR3 region is CSAATSGSTKNIQYF. CDR3 DNA sequence: TGCAGTGCTGCTACTAGCGGGTCGACCAAAAACATTCAGTACTTC.

This rearrangement joins TRBV6-5 to TRBJ2-2, with 8 nucleotides matching TRBD1. Trimming removed 5 bases from V and 2 bases from J; junction bases left unmatched: 7. The CDR3 length is 16 residues. CDR1 MNHEY and CDR2 SVGAGI come from the germline V gene. The CDR3 spells CASSRRTGTNTGELFF. The CDR3 bases are TGTGCCAGCAGTCGTCGGACAGGGACAAACACCGGGGAGCTGTTTTTT.

In its sample, this clonotype was seen a few times. V usage is TRBV27 and J usage is TRBJ2-1; the match to TRBD2 covers 9 bases. The V and J ends lost 4 bases and 6 bases, in that order; junction bases with no gene match: 7. This CDR3 is built from 15 residues. The germline V gene encodes CDR1 MNHEY and CDR2 SMNVEV (reference sequence). CDR3 in DNA: TGTGCCAGCAGTTCCCCACGGGGACTAGCCAATGAGCAGTTCTTC. This sequence encodes CASSSPRGLANEQFF.

V is TRBV7-2 and J is TRBJ2-1, with 7 bases that match TRBD1. The germline V gene encodes CDR1 SGHTA and CDR2 FQGNSA. Losses at the gene ends were 1 base for V and 15 bases for J; bases not matched to a gene: 12. The CDR3 extends over 14 amino acids. The CDR3 bases are TGTGCCAGCAGCTTAGGTGATAGAGGACAGGAATGGTTCTTC. This gives the protein CASSLGDRGQEWFF.

In its sample, this clonotype was seen many times. CDR3 sequence: CASSDLGNTGELFF. In DNA form, the CDR3 reads TGTGCCAGCAGTGACCTGGGGAACACCGGGGAGCTGTTTTTT. This rearrangement joins TRBV25-1 to TRBJ2-2; no firm D call. The germline V gene has CDR1 MGHDK and CDR2 SYGVNS. The V and J ends lost 3 bases and 1 base respectively, with 6 bases between them. The length of the CDR3 is 14 residues.

This clonotype was picked up a small number of times. This chain links TRBV28 with TRBJ1-4; TRBD1 aligns across 9 bases. V was clipped by 6 bases and J by 7 bases; unmatched bases: 6. Germline V gene data show CDR1 as MDHEN and CDR2 as SYDVKM. The CDR3 extends over 14 amino acids. CDR3 region: CASSPDRGGEKLFF. DNA of the CDR3: TGTGCCAGCAGCCCGGACAGGGGAGGTGAAAAACTGTTTTTT.

J is TRBJ2-7 and V is TRBV21-1; the table assigns TRBD2, which was not confirmed against the DNA. TRBV21-1 counts as a pseudogene. The CDR3 covers 16 residues. The CDR3 loop is CASARVGAHSRYEQYV. The CDR3 region has the DNA TGTGCCAGCGCCCGGGTGGGGGCCCATTCCCGATACGAGCAGTACGTC.

The rearrangement uses TRBV7-9 and TRBJ2-7; 12 positions match TRBD2. The V gene's germline CDR1 is SEHNR and CDR2 FQNEAQ (reference sequence). The V and J ends lost 4 bases and 4 bases, in that order; junction bases with no gene match: 8. The length of the CDR3 is 16 residues. The CDR3 nucleotides read TGTGCCAGCAGCTCGTTGACTAGCGGGAGAGTTTACGAGCAGTACTTC. Protein: CASSSLTSGRVYEQYF.

This clonotype appeared a few times. The chain employs TRBV24-1 and TRBJ2-1; 10 positions agree with TRBD1. V lost 4 bases and J lost 9; bases outside the gene matches: 5. The CDR3 totals 14 residues. Germline CDR1 and CDR2: KGHDR and SFDVKD. DNA of the CDR3: TGTGCCACCAGTGACCCCGGGACAGGGGCTGAGCAGTTCTTC. This codes for CATSDPGTGAEQFF.

This clonotype was found a few times. The rearrangement joins TRBV29-1 to TRBJ2-1; no definite D call. V lost 1 base and J lost 3, with 4 bases in between. This CDR3 region has 12 residues. The germline CDR1 and CDR2 sequences are SQVTM and ANQGSEA. CDR3 protein: CSVEVYYNEQFF. For the CDR3, the DNA is TGCAGCGTTGAAGTTTACTACAATGAGCAGTTCTTC.